This T cell receptor (beta chain) emerged from a study of CD8 T cells in ankylosing spondylitis. General study points: Characteristic, it appeared, of ankylosing spondylitis blood was a TCR beta motif of roughly 8 highly homologous variants.

Each TCR beta library was made by quantitative 5'-RACE that incorporated molecular barcodes. TCRdb reanalysed the 5' RACE reads using MiXCR and keeps one entry per CDR3 protein. The profile shows around 890,000 distinct CDR3 sequences, approximately 12% of them singletons. CDR1 SNHLY and CDR2 FYNNEI come from the germline V gene. V gave up 2 bases and J gave up 3 bases, with 18 bases separating them. The CDR3 runs to 17 residues. This clonotype was detected a few times. Its antigen is still unknown. This TCR was sampled from a male donor with ankylosing spondylitis. The sequenced material came from blood, either unsorted or a sorted T cell fraction (not recorded which). The V gene is TRBV2, the J gene TRBJ2-3, with D possibly TRBD2 on 5 matching bases. The CDR3 reads CASSEFKVRGPTDTQYF. CDR3 DNA: TGTGCCAGCAGTGAATTCAAAGTGAGAGGGCCAACAGATACGCAGTATTTT.